The 15 T cell receptor beta chains in this list originate from one sample, sequenced in a study of chemoradiotherapy in HPV16-positive cancers. Generated by immunoSEQ multiplex PCR, the TCRdb table keeps only in-frame clones and is missing some. The sample holds 3,500 or so clones, around 71% seen once. Collection of the sample occurred from a patient who underwent chemoradiotherapy. These TCRs come from a human donor with HPV-associated anogenital cancer.

V usage is TRBV4-1 and J usage is TRBJ2-5; possibly TRBD2 for D (5 bases). CDR1 and CDR2 from the germline V gene are MGHRA and YSYEKL. The CDR3 contains 14 residues. V lost 2 bases and J lost 1, with 8 bases in between. CDR3 in DNA: TGCGCCAGCAGCCAATACAGCGGCCAAGAGACCCAGTACTTC. The encoded protein is CASSQYSGQETQYF.

The V and J genes are TRBV27 and TRBJ2-3; TRBD1 aligns across 7 bases. CDR1 and CDR2 from the germline V gene are MNHEY and SMNVEV (reference sequence). The CDR3 loop spans 16 amino acids. Trimming cost V 7 bases and J 6 bases; bases outside gene matches: 16. Written as DNA, the CDR3 is TGTGCCAGCACGTTGGCAGGGGGAGCGACAAGTGATACGCAGTATTTT. It is translated as CASTLAGGATSDTQYF.

The genes are TRBV6-5 and TRBJ2-7; D remains ambiguous. The germline gives CDR1 MNHEY, CDR2 SVGAGI. V lost 5 bases and J lost 3, with 11 bases in between. The CDR3 has 13 amino acids. The CDR3 spells CASSEGSLYEQYF. DNA for the CDR3: TGTGCCAGCAGTGAAGGTAGCCTCTACGAGCAGTACTTC.

V usage is TRBV2 and J usage is TRBJ2-7, with D maybe TRBD2 (6 bases). Germline V gene lookup returns CDR1 SNHLY and CDR2 FYNNEI. V was pared by 2 bases and J by 3 bases, with 14 bases between. This CDR3 contains 15 residues. The CDR3 sequence: CASSEKGGDFYEQYF. The CDR3 nucleotides are TGTGCCAGCAGTGAAAAGGGCGGGGACTTCTACGAGCAGTACTTC.

This clone came up once. The genes are TRBV7-2 and TRBJ2-4; D perhaps matches TRBD2 (7 bases). V lost 2 bases and J lost 6, with 11 bases in between. CDR3 length equals 14 residues. The germline CDR1 and CDR2 sequences are SGHTA and FQGNSA. The CDR3 nucleotides are TGTGCCAGCAGCTTATCGGGGGGCGGAAACATTCAGTACTTC. Amino acid sequence: CASSLSGGGNIQYF.

The chain is built from TRBV11-2 and TRBJ2-5; a possible D gene is TRBD1 (6 bases). The CDR3 runs 13 residues. V lost 5 bases, J lost 5 bases, and 12 bases lay in between. Germline loops: CDR1 SGHAT, CDR2 FQNNGV. CDR3 sequence reads: CASSRYREETQYF. The DNA for the CDR3 is TGTGCCAGCAGCCGGTACAGGGAGGAGACCCAGTACTTC.

The chain employs TRBV2 and TRBJ2-1, with 12 bases fitting TRBD1. The CDR3 extends over 15 amino acids. V lost 10 bases and J lost 4; bases outside the gene matches: 8. The germline gives CDR1 SNHLY, CDR2 FYNNEI. Here the CDR3 reads CATNRDRGLYNEQFF. CDR3 DNA: TGTGCCACGAACCGGGACAGGGGGCTTTACAATGAGCAGTTCTTC.

This clone has only a few counts. The CDR3 sequence: CASSPQGGTAGSPLHF. Written as DNA, the CDR3 is TGCGCCAGCAGCCCCCAGGGAGGGACCGCGGGTTCACCCCTCCACTTT. The chain recombines TRBV5-1 with TRBJ1-6, with D possibly TRBD1 on 5 matching bases. The CDR3 has 16 amino acids. The V and J ends lost 4 bases and 9 bases respectively, with 20 bases between them. Per the germline V gene, CDR1 is SGHRS and CDR2 is YFSETQ.

V gene TRBV7-2 combines with J gene TRBJ2-1; D may be TRBD1 or TRBD2 (6 bases each). This CDR3 contains 15 residues. CDR1 and CDR2 from the germline V gene are SGHTA and FQGNSA. V shed 1 base and J shed 4 bases, with 11 bases lying between them. CDR3 DNA: TGTGCCAGCAGCTTAGTCGGGGGCCCGTACAATGAGCAGTTCTTC. Translating gives CASSLVGGPYNEQFF.

This clone is classed as large. This rearrangement joins TRBV7-9 to TRBJ2-3, with no clear D. There are 12 residues in the CDR3. V was clipped by 2 bases and J by 4 bases, with 4 bases between them. CDR1 and CDR2 from the germline V gene are SEHNR and FQNEAQ (reference sequence). The CDR3 DNA is TGTGCCAGCAGCTTATCAGCAGATACGCAGTATTTT. Its protein is CASSLSADTQYF.

The CDR3 region is CASSSPSGRGTDTQYF. The DNA for the CDR3 is TGTGCCAGCAGTTCCCCCTCAGGGAGGGGCACAGATACGCAGTATTTT. The chain uses TRBV28 and TRBJ2-3; 7 positions match TRBD2. This CDR3 spans 16 amino acids. Looked up from germline, CDR1 is MDHEN and CDR2 is SYDVKM. Germline trimming cut 4 bases from V and 1 base from J; bases unmatched to any gene: 8.

The chain joins TRBV11-2 to TRBJ2-7, with D possibly matching TRBD2 (5 bases). Trimming took 4 bases from V and 6 from J, leaving 13 bases between them. The length of the CDR3 is 13 residues. The V gene's germline CDR1 is SGHAT and CDR2 FQNNGV. The CDR3 sequence is CASSSTRTGEQYF. In DNA form, the CDR3 reads TGTGCCAGCAGCTCCACTAGAACTGGCGAGCAGTACTTC.

This clone was seen a single time. The rearrangement uses TRBV4-3 and TRBJ2-4, with D hard to call. The V end lost 5 bases, the J end lost 1 base, and 15 bases lay between the germline ends. The CDR3 is made up of 16 amino acids. Germline CDR1 and CDR2: LGHNA and YSLEER. The CDR3 sequence: CASSTHASLAKNIQYF. In DNA, the CDR3 is TGCGCCAGCAGCACTCATGCCAGCCTGGCCAAAAACATTCAGTACTTC.

This chain connects TRBV6-5 to TRBJ1-6, with 11 positions matching TRBD1. Germline V gene sequence: CDR1 MNHEY, CDR2 SVGAGI. V lost 7 bases to trimming and J lost 8 bases; unmatched junction nucleotides: 7. The CDR3 runs 15 residues. CDR3 DNA sequence: TGTGCCAGCAAGAGGGACAGGGGGAATTATTCACCCCTCCACTTT. This encodes CASKRDRGNYSPLHF.

The count of this clone is one. The rearrangement links TRBV21-1 to TRBJ1-6; the D segment call TRBD1 is taken from the table without a DNA check. TRBV21-1 is tagged as a pseudogene. This CDR3 spans 15 amino acids. CDR3 DNA: TGTGCCAGCAGCCCAGGGGGCTTTAATAATTCACCCCTCCACTTT. It codes for CASSPGGFNNSPLHF.